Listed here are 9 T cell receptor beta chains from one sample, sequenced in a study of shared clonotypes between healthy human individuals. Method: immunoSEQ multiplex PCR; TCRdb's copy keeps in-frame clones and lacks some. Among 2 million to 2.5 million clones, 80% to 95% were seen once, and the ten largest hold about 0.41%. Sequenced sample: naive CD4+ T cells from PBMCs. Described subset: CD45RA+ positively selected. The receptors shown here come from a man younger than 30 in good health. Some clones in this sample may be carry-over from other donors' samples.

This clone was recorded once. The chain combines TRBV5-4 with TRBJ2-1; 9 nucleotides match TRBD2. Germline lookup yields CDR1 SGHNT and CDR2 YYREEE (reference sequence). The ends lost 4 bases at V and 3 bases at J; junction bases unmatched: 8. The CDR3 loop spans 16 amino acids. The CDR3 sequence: CASSPRTSGFYNEQFF. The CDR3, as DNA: TGTGCCAGCAGCCCTCGCACTAGCGGGTTCTACAATGAGCAGTTCTTC.

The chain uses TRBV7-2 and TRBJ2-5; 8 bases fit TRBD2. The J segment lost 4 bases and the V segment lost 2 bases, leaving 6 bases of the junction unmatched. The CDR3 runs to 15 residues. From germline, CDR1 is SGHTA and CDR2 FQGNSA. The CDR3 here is CASSLNGRARETQYF. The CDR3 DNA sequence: TGTGCCAGCAGCTTAAACGGGAGGGCCCGAGAGACCCAGTACTTC.

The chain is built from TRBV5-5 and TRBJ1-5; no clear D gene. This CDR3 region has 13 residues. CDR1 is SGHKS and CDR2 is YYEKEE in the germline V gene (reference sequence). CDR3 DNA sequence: TGTGACCGACGAAGGGCGGTCGGTCAGCCCCAGCATTTT. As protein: CDRRRAVGQPQHF.

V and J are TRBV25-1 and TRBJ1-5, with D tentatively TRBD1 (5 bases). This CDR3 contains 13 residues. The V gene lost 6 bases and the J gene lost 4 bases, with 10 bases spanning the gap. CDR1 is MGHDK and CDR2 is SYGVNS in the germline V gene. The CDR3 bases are TGTGCCAGCAGCCGGGACTGGAATCAGCCCCAGCATTTT. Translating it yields CASSRDWNQPQHF. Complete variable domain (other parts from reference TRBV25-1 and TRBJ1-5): EADIYQTPRYLVIGTGKKITLECSQTMGHDKMYWYQQDPGMELHLIHYSYGVNSTEKGDLSSESTVSRIRTEHFPLTLESARPSHTSQYLCASSRDWNQPQHFGDGTRLSIL.

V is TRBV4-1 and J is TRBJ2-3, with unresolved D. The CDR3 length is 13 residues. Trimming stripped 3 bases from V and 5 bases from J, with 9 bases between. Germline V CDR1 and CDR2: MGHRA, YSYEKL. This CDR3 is CASSHSFGDTQYF. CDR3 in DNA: TGCGCCAGCAGCCACTCGTTTGGAGATACGCAGTATTTT.

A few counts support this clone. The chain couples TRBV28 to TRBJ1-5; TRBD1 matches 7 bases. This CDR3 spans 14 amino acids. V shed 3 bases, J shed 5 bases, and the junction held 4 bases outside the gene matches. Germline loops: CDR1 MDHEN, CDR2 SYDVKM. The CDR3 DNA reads TGTGCCAGCAGTTTGGGACAGAGATATCAGCCCCAGCATTTT. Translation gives CASSLGQRYQPQHF.

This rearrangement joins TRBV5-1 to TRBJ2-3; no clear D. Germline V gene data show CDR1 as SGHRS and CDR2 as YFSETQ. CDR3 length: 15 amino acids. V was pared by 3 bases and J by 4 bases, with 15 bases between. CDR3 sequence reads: CASSSDGTTADTQYF. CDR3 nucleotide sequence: TGCGCCAGCAGCTCGGACGGAACCACCGCAGATACGCAGTATTTT.

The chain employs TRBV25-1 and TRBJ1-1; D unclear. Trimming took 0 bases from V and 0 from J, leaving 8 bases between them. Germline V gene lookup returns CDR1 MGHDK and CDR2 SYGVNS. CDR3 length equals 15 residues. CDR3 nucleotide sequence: TGTGCCAGCAGTGAATATGGCACCATGAACACTGAAGCTTTCTTT. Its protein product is CASSEYGTMNTEAFF.

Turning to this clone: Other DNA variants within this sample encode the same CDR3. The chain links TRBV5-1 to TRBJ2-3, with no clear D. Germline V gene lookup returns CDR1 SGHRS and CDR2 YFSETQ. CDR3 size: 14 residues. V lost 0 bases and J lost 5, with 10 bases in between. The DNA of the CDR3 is TGCGCCAGCAGCTTGGCTCCGGGCCAAGATACGCAGTATTTT. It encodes CASSLAPGQDTQYF.